This TCR beta chain was sequenced during a study of cytomegalovirus exposure and HLA in healthy donors. Regarding the study as a whole: Indistinguishability led to the exclusion of some V segments, TRBV6-2 and TRBV6-3 included.

60 Vbeta and 13 Jbeta primers were used in PCR. Some clones are missing from TCRdb's copy, which holds only in-frame ones; the method was immunoSEQ multiplex PCR. The sample consists of tens of thousands of clones, over 65% of them appearing once. Trimming left V 6 bases short and J 4 bases short, with 13 bases between. The CDR3 spans 13 residues. Germline loops: CDR1 GTSNPN, CDR2 SVGIG (reference sequence). Points on this clone: Antigen unknown.

Unrecorded immune exposure was likely among donors, who were nominally healthy when sampled. The sequencing sample was made of PBMCs. The sequence derives from a man aged 35-49 years in good health and CMV-seronegative. The chain is built from TRBV30 and TRBJ2-1, with a possible D match to TRBD2 (5 bases). The DNA for the CDR3 is TGTGCCTGCGGGTCTTCGGGGTACAATGAGCAGTTCTTC. Protein sequence: CACGSSGYNEQFF.